A single sample gave rise to the 22 T cell receptor beta chains below, sequenced in a study of beta chain features in type 1 diabetes. The whole isolated RNA underwent reverse transcription, so sequencing captured expressed TCRB transcripts. Clones were read by immunoSEQ multiplex PCR, and TCRdb kept only the in-frame ones, dropping some. Of roughly 300,000 clones listed, around 15% are singletons. Sequenced material: central memory CD4+ T cells from blood. These TCRs come from a man between 25 and 39 years old in good health.

The chain is built from TRBV19 and TRBJ2-3; D gene unclear. Germline CDR1 is LNHDA and CDR2 is SQIVND (reference sequence). The CDR3 totals 13 residues. Trimming shortened V by 5 bases and J by 5 bases, and 11 bases separated the two germline ends. The chain's CDR3 is CASSQRLRDTQYF. CDR3 sequence (DNA): TGTGCCAGTAGTCAAAGACTCAGAGATACGCAGTATTTT.

This clone was seen more than once but under ten times. V gene TRBV5-6 combines with J gene TRBJ2-5; the D is unclear. In germline, CDR1 is SGHDT, CDR2 YYEEEE. The CDR3 has 13 residues. V shed 4 bases and J shed 5 bases, with 12 bases lying between them. In DNA form, the CDR3 reads TGTGCCAGCAGCCCTACATCGGCCGAGACCCAGTACTTC. It encodes CASSPTSAETQYF.

In this sample, this clone turned up a few times. The rearrangement links TRBV10-1 to TRBJ1-6; D gene ambiguous. This CDR3 contains 13 residues. V lost 2 bases to trimming and J lost 8 bases, with 7 bases between them. Germline CDR1 WNHNN, CDR2 SYGVQD (reference sequence). The CDR3 region is CASSEQVYSPLHF. In nucleotides, the CDR3 is TGCGCCAGCAGTGAGCAGGTCTATTCACCCCTCCACTTT.

This clone was observed a few times. CDR3 loop: CASSRGIPPEQYF. The CDR3 region has the DNA TGTGCCAGCAGCCGGGGGATACCTCCCGAGCAGTACTTC. The chain carries TRBV7-2 and TRBJ2-7; TRBD2 might be the D (6 bases). The CDR3 consists of 13 residues. Germline CDR1 SGHTA, CDR2 FQGNSA. V was cut by 5 bases and J by 6 bases, with 14 bases left in between. The full variable domain, in which reference TRBV7-2 and TRBJ2-7 provide the parts outside the CDR3, is GAGVSQSPSNKVTEKGKDVELRCDPISGHTALYWYRQSLGQGLEFLIYFQGNSAPDKSGLPSDRFSAERTGGSVSTLTIQRTQQEDSAVYLCASSRGIPPEQYFGPGTRLTVT.

This clone was seen more than once but under ten times. This rearrangement joins TRBV6-6 to TRBJ2-7; TRBD2 agrees at 8 bases. The J segment lost 6 bases and the V segment lost 5 bases, leaving 9 bases of the junction unmatched. Germline CDR1 MNHNY, CDR2 SVGAGI (reference sequence). The CDR3 loop spans 14 amino acids. The CDR3 sequence is CASSGLRGTSEQYF. The CDR3 DNA is TGTGCCAGCAGTGGGCTCCGGGGGACTAGCGAGCAGTACTTC.

This clone has a handful of counts. The chain employs TRBV4-3 and TRBJ2-2; D not resolved. This CDR3 spans 18 amino acids. Deletions cut 0 bases from V and 6 bases from J, with 20 bases between. From germline, CDR1 is LGHNA and CDR2 YSLEER. CDR3 nucleotides: TGCGCCAGCAGCCAAGACTCACCCTACGCCGCGGCGCCCGGGGAGCTGTTTTTT. Translated: CASSQDSPYAAAPGELFF.

This clone was observed at least ten times. The rearrangement joins TRBV28 to TRBJ1-4; D not certain. The length of the CDR3 is 12 residues. Germline values: CDR1 MDHEN, CDR2 SYDVKM. V was shortened by 5 bases and J by 7 bases, with 8 bases between the two germline ends. The CDR3 bases are TGTGCCAGCAGTGGAGGGCCTGAAAAACTGTTTTTT. It encodes CASSGGPEKLFF.

Here the CDR3 DNA reads TGCGCCAGCAGCCAATTTCCGGGACAGGGCTACGAGCAGTACTTC. As protein: CASSQFPGQGYEQYF. The V call is TRBV4-3, the J call TRBJ2-7; 9 bases agree with TRBD1. Germline CDR1 LGHNA, CDR2 YSLEER. V trimming: 2 bases; J trimming: 3 bases; junction bases outside the gene matches: 5. This CDR3 contains 15 residues.

This clone is labeled medium-sized. The rearrangement joins TRBV5-1 to TRBJ2-7; weak D call: TRBD2 (6 bases). V was clipped by 1 base and J by 5 bases, with 19 bases between them. The CDR3 length is 16 residues. Germline V gives CDR1 SGHRS, CDR2 YFSETQ. CDR3 nucleotide sequence: TGCGCCAGCAGCTTGTGGGGACTGACCGGCCCGAACGAGCAGTACGTC. As protein: CASSLWGLTGPNEQYV.

V usage is TRBV11-3 and J usage is TRBJ2-1, with 7 bases matching TRBD2. V shed 5 bases and J 9 bases; nucleotides not matched to a gene: 19. The CDR3 consists of 17 residues. Germline V CDR1 and CDR2: SGHNT, YENEEA. In DNA, the CDR3 is TGTGCCAGCAGCCCCTACTCGGGAGGAACCCTCGGTAGTGAGCAGTTCTTC. Its translation is CASSPYSGGTLGSEQFF.

In its sample, this clone was seen a few times. J is TRBJ2-1 and V is TRBV4-3, with D possibly matching TRBD2 (6 bases). This CDR3 is built from 18 residues. The germline CDR1 and CDR2 sequences are LGHNA and YSLEER. V was clipped by 3 bases and J by 5 bases, with 23 bases between them. The CDR3 sequence is CASSHPRGGESLDNEQFF. For the CDR3, the DNA is TGCGCCAGCAGCCATCCTCGGGGCGGGGAAAGCTTAGACAATGAGCAGTTCTTC.

This clone was seen a few times. V gene TRBV6-5 combines with J gene TRBJ2-7; D remains unclear. Deletions cut 7 bases from V and 1 base from J, with 17 bases between. CDR3 length: 15 amino acids. Germline loops: CDR1 MNHEY, CDR2 SVGAGI. CDR3 residues: CASNEGGFRSYEQYV. CDR3 coding DNA: TGTGCCAGCAACGAAGGTGGATTTCGGTCCTACGAGCAGTACGTC.

A note on this clone: The sample contains more than one DNA sequence encoding this CDR3. V gene TRBV9 combines with J gene TRBJ2-2, with no clear D. The CDR3 runs to 15 residues. CDR1 and CDR2 (germline): SGDLS, YYNGEE. V shed 0 bases and J shed 6 bases, with 12 bases lying between them. This chain's CDR3 is CASSVEASGPGELFF. DNA of the CDR3: TGTGCCAGCAGCGTAGAAGCGTCGGGTCCCGGGGAGCTGTTTTTT.

This rearrangement joins TRBV9 to TRBJ1-2, with 7 bases that match TRBD1. Losses at the gene ends were 4 bases for V and 3 bases for J; bases not matched to a gene: 9. This CDR3 spans 15 amino acids. The germline V gene has CDR1 SGDLS and CDR2 YYNGEE. The DNA of the CDR3 is TGTGCCAGCAGCCTCACAGGGGCACAGGACTATGGCTACACCTTC. Translating gives CASSLTGAQDYGYTF.

This clone was seen only a few times. The rearrangement joins TRBV11-3 to TRBJ2-3, with 8 bases that match TRBD2. The CDR3 is 15 residues long. Unmatched junction bases numbered 11, after V lost 6 bases and J lost 6 bases. In germline, CDR1 is SGHNT, CDR2 YENEEA. The CDR3 coding sequence is TGTGCCAGCAGTCCACTGAGCGGGAGTTTGGATACGCAGTATTTT. Protein product: CASSPLSGSLDTQYF.

In this sample, this clone turned up a few times. The chain employs TRBV7-2 and TRBJ1-5; 8 bases line up with TRBD1. The V segment lost 5 bases and the J segment 7 bases; nucleotides outside the gene matches: 4. The CDR3 contains 13 residues. The germline CDR1 and CDR2 sequences are SGHTA and FQGNSA. The CDR3 DNA sequence: TGTGCCAGCAGCGGTGGACAGGGCCAGCCCCAGCATTTT. Translation: CASSGGQGQPQHF.

The V call is TRBV6-5, the J call TRBJ2-5, with D possibly being TRBD1 (5 bases). V was pared by 4 bases and J by 2 bases, with 11 bases between. The CDR3 sequence is 14 residues long. Germline CDR1 and CDR2: MNHEY and SVGAGI. The CDR3 DNA reads as TGTGCCAGCAGTTTGGGGCAGGGACAAGAGACCCAGTACTTC. It encodes CASSLGQGQETQYF.

This clone was detected many times. V usage is TRBV27 and J usage is TRBJ1-2; a possible D gene is TRBD1 (6 bases). CDR1 is MNHEY and CDR2 is SMNVEV in the germline V gene (reference sequence). The V and J ends lost 4 bases and 4 bases respectively, with 16 bases between them. This CDR3 has 15 amino acids. DNA of the CDR3: TGTGCCAGCAGTTCCCCATTCAGGGGTAGCTATGGCTACACCTTC. It specifies CASSSPFRGSYGYTF.

V is TRBV6-6 and J is TRBJ1-2, with D possibly being TRBD1 (5 bases). Looked up from germline, CDR1 is MNHNY and CDR2 is SVGAGI (reference sequence). The CDR3 is 13 amino acids. V dropped 7 bases and J dropped 1 base, with 10 bases sitting between them. The CDR3 protein is CASTQTVNYGYTF. Written as DNA, the CDR3 is TGTGCCAGCACCCAGACAGTTAACTATGGCTACACCTTC.

This clone came up many times. The V gene is TRBV15, the J gene TRBJ2-1; no definite D call. CDR3 size: 10 residues. CDR1 is LNHNV and CDR2 is YYDKDF in the germline V gene (reference sequence). Trimming took off 10 bases at V and 12 bases at J, with 13 bases between the two ends. This CDR3 reads CAIRSARQFF. The CDR3 region has the DNA TGTGCCATCAGGAGTGCTAGGCAGTTCTTC.

The chain joins TRBV6-5 to TRBJ1-6, with 7 bases aligning to TRBD1. Trimming cost V 7 bases and J 5 bases; bases outside gene matches: 2. This CDR3 region has 13 residues. Germline CDR1 and CDR2: MNHEY and SVGAGI. CDR3 sequence reads: CASTDRDNSPLHF. The CDR3 DNA reads as TGTGCCAGCACTGACAGGGATAATTCACCCCTCCACTTT.

This clone was observed a few times. The V and J genes are TRBV18 and TRBJ1-3; 7 bases match TRBD1. This CDR3 contains 16 residues. V lost 4 bases, J lost 0 bases, and 6 bases stayed unmatched. From germline, CDR1 is KGHSH and CDR2 LQKENI. In DNA form, the CDR3 reads TGTGCCAGCTCACGGGACAGCTATGCCTCTGGAAACACCATATATTTT. Its protein is CASSRDSYASGNTIYF.